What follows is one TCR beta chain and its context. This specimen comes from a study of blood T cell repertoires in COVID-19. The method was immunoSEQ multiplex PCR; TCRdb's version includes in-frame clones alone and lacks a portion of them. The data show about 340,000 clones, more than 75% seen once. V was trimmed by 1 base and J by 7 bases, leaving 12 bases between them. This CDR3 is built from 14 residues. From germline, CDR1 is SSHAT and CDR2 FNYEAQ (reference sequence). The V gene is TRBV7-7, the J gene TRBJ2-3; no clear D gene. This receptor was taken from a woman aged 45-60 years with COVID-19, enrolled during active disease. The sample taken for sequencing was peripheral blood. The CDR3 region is CASSLGPLPNTQYF. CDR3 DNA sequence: TGTGCCAGCAGCTTAGGTCCCCTACCGAATACGCAGTATTTT.